These 27 T cell receptor beta chains came from one sample sequenced in a study of blood T cell repertoires in COVID-19. The data were produced by immunoSEQ multiplex PCR, yet TCRdb's version contains in-frame clones alone and is incomplete. The repertoire holds fewer than 200,000 clones, 83% seen once, with around 7.3% in the top ten. Sequencing was done on a sample of peripheral blood. All receptors come from a woman aged 70-85 years with COVID-19, enrolled during active disease.

This clone was observed a handful of times. The chain has TRBV7-2 and TRBJ2-1, with 9 bases that match TRBD2. Germline assignment: CDR1 SGHTA and CDR2 FQGNSA. This CDR3 is 19 amino acids long. The junction had 10 bases not matched to a gene; V was cut back by 1 base and J by 0 bases. This chain's CDR3 is CASSLEAGGGRGSYNEQFF. Written as DNA, the CDR3 is TGTGCCAGCAGCTTAGAAGCGGGAGGTGGAAGGGGCTCCTACAATGAGCAGTTCTTC.

This clone appeared once. The gene calls are TRBV7-9 and TRBJ1-2; TRBD1 matches 8 bases. The CDR3 spans 14 residues. Trimming took 5 bases from V and 4 from J; bases not matched to a gene: 6. Germline lookup yields CDR1 SEHNR and CDR2 FQNEAQ (reference sequence). Here the CDR3 reads CASSHTGGSYGYTF. CDR3 coding DNA: TGTGCCAGCAGCCATACAGGGGGTAGCTATGGCTACACCTTC. The full variable domain, completed using reference TRBV7-9 and TRBJ1-2, is DTGVSQNPRHKITKRGQNVTFRCDPISEHNRLYWYRQTLGQGPEFLTYFQNEAQLEKSRLLSDRFSAERPKGSFSTLEIQRTEQGDSAMYLCASSHTGGSYGYTFGSGTRLTVV.

The rearrangement joins TRBV15 to TRBJ1-4; D possibly corresponds to TRBD1 (6 bases). The CDR3 extends over 17 amino acids. V dropped 0 bases and J dropped 7 bases, with 18 bases sitting between them. The germline V gene has CDR1 LNHNV and CDR2 YYDKDF (reference sequence). The CDR3 DNA follows: TGTGCCACCAGCAGAGATTCGTCAGGGGCCGGAGGTGAAAAACTGTTTTTT. Its translation is CATSRDSSGAGGEKLFF. Combining the CDR3 with reference TRBV15 and TRBJ1-4 gives the whole variable domain DAMVIQNPRYQVTQFGKPVTLSCSQTLNHNVMYWYQQKSSQAPKLLFHYYDKDFNNEADTPDNFQSRRPNTSFCFLDIRSPGLGDTAMYLCATSRDSSGAGGEKLFFGSGTQLSVL.

This clone came up a few times. The chain uses TRBV28 and TRBJ2-5, with 11 bases lining up with TRBD1. With 2 bases clipped from V and 5 bases from J, the junction kept 10 bases outside the gene matches. This CDR3 comprises 17 residues. The germline gives CDR1 MDHEN, CDR2 SYDVKM. CDR3 in amino acids: CASSLGLGQGAMETQYF. Written as DNA, the CDR3 is TGTGCCAGCAGTTTAGGTTTAGGACAGGGGGCGATGGAGACCCAGTACTTC.

V usage is TRBV19 and J usage is TRBJ1-5; no clear D. In germline, CDR1 is LNHDA, CDR2 SQIVND (reference sequence). Deletions cut 6 bases from V and 5 bases from J, with 11 bases between. The CDR3 sequence is 13 residues long. The CDR3 DNA reads TGTGCCAGTAGCCAGGACGGGGATCAGCCCCAGCATTTT. As protein: CASSQDGDQPQHF.

This clone turned up a few times. V usage is TRBV7-9 and J usage is TRBJ1-2, with D hard to call. The CDR3 runs 16 residues. V was clipped by 2 bases and J by 3 bases, with 16 bases between them. Germline V gene data show CDR1 as SEHNR and CDR2 as FQNEAQ (reference sequence). DNA of the CDR3: TGTGCCAGCAGCTTATCCCAGGCTGGAGGATACTATGGCTACACCTTC. Its translation: CASSLSQAGGYYGYTF.

The chain links TRBV18 to TRBJ1-2; no firm D call. Germline loops: CDR1 KGHSH, CDR2 LQKENI. The CDR3 totals 13 residues. V lost 2 bases and J 3 bases, leaving 7 bases between the germline ends. The CDR3: CASSPNRDYGYTF. In DNA, the CDR3 is TGTGCCAGCTCACCAAACAGAGACTATGGCTACACCTTC.

V usage is TRBV28 and J usage is TRBJ1-5, with D unresolved. Trimming pared 1 base from V and 7 bases from J, leaving 5 bases between. Looked up from germline, CDR1 is MDHEN and CDR2 is SYDVKM. CDR3 length: 12 amino acids. This chain's CDR3 is CASSLSGQPQHF. CDR3 sequence (DNA): TGTGCCAGCAGTTTATCGGGGCAGCCCCAGCATTTT.

This sequence joins TRBV2 and TRBJ2-3, with D possibly TRBD2 on 5 matching bases. Between the trimmed V and J ends, which lost 6 bases and 2 bases, there was a span of 15 bases. This CDR3 spans 15 amino acids. Germline V gene sequence: CDR1 SNHLY, CDR2 FYNNEI. CDR3 bases: TGTGCCAGCAGGCTCTCGGGGATCTACACAGATACGCAGTATTTT. As protein: CASRLSGIYTDTQYF.

The V gene is TRBV7-7, the J gene TRBJ2-1, with TRBD2 matching 8 bases. The CDR3 is 13 amino acids. CDR1 SSHAT and CDR2 FNYEAQ come from the germline V gene (reference sequence). The V and J ends lost 1 base and 9 bases, in that order; junction bases with no gene match: 2. The CDR3 sequence: CASSLEREREQFF. CDR3 sequence (DNA): TGTGCCAGCAGCTTAGAGCGGGAGCGTGAGCAGTTCTTC.

This chain links TRBV12-5 with TRBJ2-1, with D hard to call. CDR1 and CDR2 (germline): LGHNT, FRNRAP. V was pared by 11 bases and J by 0 bases, with 11 bases between. The CDR3 extends over 13 amino acids. Here the CDR3 reads CAEIRGSYNEQFF. The CDR3 region has the DNA TGTGCTGAAATTCGCGGCTCCTACAATGAGCAGTTCTTC.

The chain joins TRBV6-5 to TRBJ1-5; a weak D match, TRBD1 (6 bases). V lost 7 bases and J lost 4, with 17 bases in between. Per the germline V gene, CDR1 is MNHEY and CDR2 is SVGAGI. The CDR3 runs 15 residues. The CDR3, as DNA: TGTGCCAGCACCCCGGACAGTCTAGGAAATCAGCCCCAGCATTTT. This translates into CASTPDSLGNQPQHF.

The sample holds one count of this clone. The rearrangement joins TRBV27 to TRBJ2-6; 9 bases agree with TRBD1. CDR3 length equals 18 residues. V lost 1 base to trimming and J lost 4 bases; unmatched junction nucleotides: 8. Germline CDR1 and CDR2: MNHEY and SMNVEV (reference sequence). The CDR3: CASSLWGQGSSGANVLTF. For the CDR3, the DNA is TGTGCCAGCAGTTTATGGGGACAGGGTAGCTCCGGGGCCAACGTCCTGACTTTC.

This chain connects TRBV7-9 to TRBJ1-1; D gene ambiguous. Trimming removed 5 bases from V and 3 bases from J, with 13 bases in between. The CDR3 consists of 14 residues. Germline CDR1 is SEHNR and CDR2 is FQNEAQ (reference sequence). The CDR3 nucleotides read TGTGCCAGCAGCGCCGGTGGGGAGTACACTGAAGCTTTCTTT. It encodes CASSAGGEYTEAFF.

This chain joins TRBV30 and TRBJ1-1; the match to TRBD1 covers 8 bases. In germline, CDR1 is GTSNPN, CDR2 SVGIG (reference sequence). The CDR3 covers 16 residues. V lost 4 bases to trimming and J lost 1 base; unmatched junction nucleotides: 11. The CDR3 spells CAWTPQGARRNTEAFF. CDR3 in DNA: TGTGCCTGGACCCCCCAGGGGGCCAGGAGGAACACTGAAGCTTTCTTT.

The J gene is TRBJ2-7, the V gene TRBV28, with D perhaps TRBD2 (6 bases). Germline V gene lookup returns CDR1 MDHEN and CDR2 SYDVKM. CDR3 length equals 13 residues. The V end lost 8 bases, the J end lost 2 bases, and 13 bases lay between the germline ends. The CDR3 is CASQSGGTYEQYF. CDR3 nucleotides: TGTGCCAGCCAGAGTGGGGGGACCTACGAGCAGTACTTC. Full variable domain (outside the CDR3, taken from reference TRBV28 and TRBJ2-7): DVKVTQSSRYLVKRTGEKVFLECVQDMDHENMFWYRQDPGLGLRLIYFSYDVKMKEKGDIPEGYSVSREKKERFSLILESASTNQTSMYLCASQSGGTYEQYFGPGTRLTVT.

This chain links TRBV18 with TRBJ1-3; D is unclear. Germline lookup yields CDR1 KGHSH and CDR2 LQKENI. Trimming shortened V by 6 bases and J by 0 bases, and 12 bases separated the two germline ends. This CDR3 spans 15 amino acids. The CDR3 DNA reads TGTGCCAGCTCTTCCGACGGGAACTCTGGAAACACCATATATTTT. This encodes CASSSDGNSGNTIYF.

Comments on this clone: The same CDR3 arises from other DNA sequences in this sample as well. This chain connects TRBV29-1 to TRBJ2-3; 7 bases agree with TRBD1. V lost 3 bases and J lost 3; bases outside the gene matches: 0. CDR3 length equals 12 residues. The germline CDR1 and CDR2 sequences are SQVTM and ANQGSEA. This CDR3 is CSVETGTDTQYF. Written as DNA, the CDR3 is TGCAGCGTTGAGACAGGGACAGATACGCAGTATTTT.

This chain links TRBV18 with TRBJ2-7, with a possible D match to TRBD1 (6 bases). V was cut by 9 bases and J by 3 bases, with 15 bases left in between. Germline V gives CDR1 KGHSH, CDR2 LQKENI. The CDR3 has 13 residues. DNA of the CDR3: TGTGCCAGTTCGACTATCAGGGGCTACGAGCAGTACTTC. This sequence encodes CASSTIRGYEQYF.

The V call is TRBV18, the J call TRBJ2-7; the match to TRBD1 covers 9 bases. The CDR3 consists of 14 residues. CDR1 and CDR2 (germline): KGHSH, LQKENI. Trimming took 4 bases from V and 1 from J; bases not matched to a gene: 2. The DNA for the CDR3 is TGTGCCAGCTCACTAGGACAGGGGTCCTACGAGCAGTACTTC. This gives the protein CASSLGQGSYEQYF.

The chain carries TRBV5-4 and TRBJ2-7; D is uncertain. The CDR3 covers 16 residues. Germline CDR1 is SGHNT and CDR2 is YYREEE (reference sequence). V lost 4 bases and J lost 4, with 21 bases in between. CDR3 protein: CASSLSMRSPLYEQYF. As DNA, the CDR3 is TGTGCCAGCAGCCTTTCTATGAGGAGCCCTCTATACGAGCAGTACTTC.

The rearrangement joins TRBV7-8 to TRBJ2-5; D may be TRBD2 (6 bases). Trimming removed 5 bases at V and 5 bases at J, with 18 bases between. The CDR3 consists of 15 residues. Germline V gives CDR1 SGHVS, CDR2 FQNEAQ. In nucleotides, the CDR3 is TGTGCCAGCAGCCGCGACGGGAGTTTGAGGGAGACCCAGTACTTC. Encoded protein: CASSRDGSLRETQYF.

The count of this clone is one. Within the sample, other DNA sequences also encode this same CDR3. The rearrangement uses TRBV5-1 and TRBJ1-1; 7 nucleotides agree with TRBD1. With V trimmed by 1 base and J by 4 bases, 4 bases remained unmatched. Per the germline V gene, CDR1 is SGHRS and CDR2 is YFSETQ. This CDR3 is built from 14 residues. CDR3 coding DNA: TGCGCCAGCAGCTTGACAGGGGTCGGCACTGAAGCTTTCTTT. Encoded protein: CASSLTGVGTEAFF.

This chain connects TRBV6-4 to TRBJ2-3; the D gene is possibly TRBD1 (6 bases). Germline CDR1 MRHNA, CDR2 SNTAGT. This CDR3 comprises 16 residues. V lost 0 bases, J lost 1 base, and 11 bases lay in between. The CDR3 spells CASSDSAGDGTDTQYF. The CDR3 DNA follows: TGTGCCAGCAGTGACTCAGCAGGGGATGGCACAGATACGCAGTATTTT.

The V and J genes are TRBV5-1 and TRBJ2-1; a weak D match, TRBD2 (6 bases). This CDR3 has 14 residues. Deletions cut 4 bases from V and 4 bases from J, with 12 bases between. The germline V gene encodes CDR1 SGHRS and CDR2 YFSETQ. This CDR3 reads CASSAGIRYNEQFF. The CDR3 DNA follows: TGCGCCAGCAGCGCGGGGATAAGGTACAATGAGCAGTTCTTC.

Notes on this clone: Germline is not matched at one junction end, which may reflect a read error. The J gene is TRBJ1-1, the V gene TRBV5-1; 8 bases agree with TRBD1. The germline V gene has CDR1 SGHRS and CDR2 YFSETQ. The CDR3 runs to 17 residues. As DNA, the CDR3 is TGCGCCAGCAGTTTGGACAGGGCCCTGGGTGGGGACACTGAAGCTTTCTTT. Amino acids: CASSLDRALGGDTEAFF.

J is TRBJ1-3 and V is TRBV6-1; D remains unclear. The V and J ends lost 4 bases and 0 bases respectively, with 7 bases between them. Germline V gene sequence: CDR1 MNHNS, CDR2 SASEGT. The CDR3 consists of 14 residues. The CDR3 spells CASSGTASGNTIYF. DNA of the CDR3: TGTGCCAGCAGTGGGACTGCCTCTGGAAACACCATATATTTT.